These 27 T cell receptor beta chains originate from one sample sequenced in a study of blood T cell repertoires in COVID-19. Profiled with immunoSEQ multiplex PCR; TCRdb holds only in-frame clones, not every one. The top ten clones hold 2.9% of a sample with around 170,000 clones, roughly 84% of them seen once. The sequencing sample was made of peripheral blood. The origin of the receptors is a woman between 55 and 75 years old with acute or convalescent COVID-19.

This sequence joins TRBV12-5 and TRBJ1-2; maybe TRBD1 (6 bases). The CDR3 has 16 amino acids. The germline CDR1 and CDR2 sequences are LGHNT and FRNRAP. Trimming removed 3 bases at V and 5 bases at J, with 19 bases between. The CDR3 reads CASGFDWTDVRYGYTF. CDR3 sequence (DNA): TGTGCTAGTGGTTTCGACTGGACAGACGTTCGGTATGGCTACACCTTC.

The rearrangement uses TRBV5-6 and TRBJ2-5; 10 bases fit TRBD1. V gave up 2 bases and J gave up 9 bases; unmatched junction bases: 7. Per the germline V gene, CDR1 is SGHDT and CDR2 is YYEEEE. The CDR3 sequence is 14 residues long. CDR3 in amino acids: CASSFTGQGTAQYF. For the CDR3, the DNA is TGTGCCAGCAGCTTTACGGGACAGGGGACGGCCCAGTACTTC. The entire variable domain, with the rest obtained from reference TRBV5-6 and TRBJ2-5, is as follows: DAGVTQSPTHLIKTRGQQVTLRCSPKSGHDTVSWYQQALGQGPQFIFQYYEEEERQRGNFPDRFSGHQFPNYSSELNVNALLLGDSALYLCASSFTGQGTAQYFGPGTRLLVL.

The V and J genes are TRBV29-1 and TRBJ1-2; perhaps TRBD1 as D (6 bases). V gave up 5 bases and J gave up 2 bases, with 9 bases separating them. This CDR3 is 12 amino acids long. Germline CDR1 reads SQVTM; CDR2 reads ANQGSEA. The CDR3 reads CSVLQGNYGYTF. The CDR3 DNA sequence: TGCAGCGTTCTGCAGGGGAACTATGGCTACACCTTC.

V gene TRBV30 combines with J gene TRBJ2-3, with TRBD2 matching 11 bases. Germline CDR1 reads GTSNPN; CDR2 reads SVGIG (reference sequence). The CDR3 runs 14 residues. J was trimmed by 4 bases and V by 7 bases; bases with no gene match: 7. The CDR3 region has the DNA TGTGCCTCCCTTAGCGGGGGGGCGGCAGATACGCAGTATTTT. Translated: CASLSGGAADTQYF.

This chain joins TRBV3-1 (or the pseudogene TRBV3-2) and TRBJ1-5, with D unclear. This CDR3 spans 14 amino acids. Trimming stripped 5 bases from V and 2 bases from J, with 10 bases between. Germline CDR1 reads LGHDT; CDR2 reads YNNKEL (reference sequence). The CDR3 coding sequence is TGTGCCAGCAGCGCGGGGTCTGGCAATCAGCCCCAGCATTTT. It encodes CASSAGSGNQPQHF.

V and J are TRBV5-4 and TRBJ2-1, with D maybe TRBD1 (5 bases). Germline values: CDR1 SGHNT, CDR2 YYREEE (reference sequence). CDR3 length: 11 amino acids. Trimming cost V 4 bases and J 10 bases, with 9 bases left between them. The CDR3 DNA reads as TGTGCCAGCAGCGCCCGGACAGAGCAGTTCTTC. This gives the protein CASSARTEQFF.

The chain combines TRBV3-1 (or the pseudogene TRBV3-2) with TRBJ2-2; tentatively, D is TRBD2 (5 bases). Germline CDR1 and CDR2: LGHDT and YNNKEL (reference sequence). CDR3 length: 14 amino acids. V was trimmed by 1 base and J by 4 bases, leaving 7 bases between them. The CDR3 loop reads CASSQGEGTGELFF. The CDR3 coding sequence is TGTGCCAGCAGCCAAGGAGAGGGCACCGGGGAGCTGTTTTTT.

This chain connects TRBV6-5 to TRBJ2-7; D is possibly TRBD2 (6 bases). Trimming took 8 bases from V and 0 from J, leaving 8 bases between them. This CDR3 region has 12 residues. The germline CDR1 and CDR2 sequences are MNHEY and SVGAGI. The CDR3 DNA reads TGTGCCAGCCGGGGGAACTCCTACGAGCAGTACTTC. Protein: CASRGNSYEQYF.

The gene calls are TRBV6-4 and TRBJ2-3; 10 bases line up with TRBD2. J gave up 4 bases and V 5 bases, and 6 bases lay outside the gene matches. The CDR3 runs 15 residues. Germline loops: CDR1 MRHNA, CDR2 SNTAGT. The CDR3 nucleotides read TGTGCCAGCAGTACCAGCGGGGGGGCTGCAGATACGCAGTATTTT. Protein product: CASSTSGGAADTQYF.

V gene TRBV3-1 (or the pseudogene TRBV3-2) combines with J gene TRBJ2-7, with 13 bases identical to TRBD2. This CDR3 has 15 residues. V lost 4 bases and J lost 6; bases outside the gene matches: 6. The germline V gene has CDR1 LGHDT and CDR2 YNNKEL (reference sequence). This CDR3 reads CASSLGLAGVGEQYF. In DNA form, the CDR3 reads TGTGCCAGCAGCCTCGGACTAGCGGGGGTAGGCGAGCAGTACTTC.

This clone was counted a few times. The rearrangement joins TRBV29-1 to TRBJ2-2; D gene uncertain. This CDR3 spans 11 amino acids. Trimming left V 1 base short and J 7 bases short, with 4 bases between. Germline V lookup: CDR1 SQVTM, CDR2 ANQGSEA. The CDR3 DNA follows: TGCAGCGTTGAAGTTCTCGGGGAGCTGTTTTTT. Its protein is CSVEVLGELFF.

The genes are TRBV5-4 and TRBJ2-7, with 7 nucleotides matching TRBD1. Germline V gene data show CDR1 as SGHNT and CDR2 as YYREEE (reference sequence). V lost 7 bases, J lost 1 base, and 11 bases stayed unmatched. The CDR3 runs to 15 residues. The DNA of the CDR3 is TGTGCCAGCTCCCTCCCGGGACAGAGATCCTACGAGCAGTACTTC. This codes for CASSLPGQRSYEQYF.

This clone has a single count. V and J are TRBV7-2 and TRBJ1-3, with D hard to call. Germline CDR1 SGHTA, CDR2 FQGNSA. The length of the CDR3 is 13 residues. V dropped 0 bases and J dropped 5 bases, with 5 bases sitting between them. The CDR3 here is CASSLAGRNTIYF. In DNA form, the CDR3 reads TGTGCCAGCAGCTTAGCCGGTAGAAACACCATATATTTT. Combining the CDR3 with reference TRBV7-2 and TRBJ1-3 gives the whole variable domain GAGVSQSPSNKVTEKGKDVELRCDPISGHTALYWYRQSLGQGLEFLIYFQGNSAPDKSGLPSDRFSAERTGGSVSTLTIQRTQQEDSAVYLCASSLAGRNTIYFGEGSWLTVV.

This chain connects TRBV15 to TRBJ1-1; D remains unclear. V gave up 0 bases and J gave up 4 bases, with 6 bases separating them. CDR1 is LNHNV and CDR2 is YYDKDF in the germline V gene (reference sequence). The CDR3 length is 13 residues. CDR3 in amino acids: CATSREQTTEAFF. DNA of the CDR3: TGTGCCACCAGCAGAGAACAGACCACTGAAGCTTTCTTT.

This chain links TRBV4-3 with TRBJ2-1; 10 bases are shared with TRBD2. From germline, CDR1 is LGHNA and CDR2 YSLEER. Trimming took 1 base from V and 4 from J; bases not matched to a gene: 4. The CDR3 runs 16 residues. The CDR3 DNA is TGCGCCAGCAGCCAAGTGGGGACTAGCGCATACAATGAGCAGTTCTTC. Residues: CASSQVGTSAYNEQFF.

The chain employs TRBV27 and TRBJ1-5; no firm D call. This CDR3 has 13 amino acids. Looked up from germline, CDR1 is MNHEY and CDR2 is SMNVEV (reference sequence). Between the trimmed V and J ends, which lost 2 bases and 4 bases, there was a span of 6 bases. CDR3 bases: TGTGCCAGCAGTTTACAGGATAATCAGCCCCAGCATTTT. The encoded protein is CASSLQDNQPQHF.

The CDR3 bases are TGCACCAGCTCCCCGGGGACTAGCGGGGCCCAAGAGACCCAGTACTTC. Translation: CTSSPGTSGAQETQYF. The chain uses TRBV1 and TRBJ2-5; whether TRBD2, the table's D call, matches the DNA was not checked. TRBV1 is an annotated pseudogene. This CDR3 is built from 16 residues.

This clone was seen a few times. V and J are TRBV19 and TRBJ1-5; 9 bases are a match to TRBD1. The CDR3 sequence is 14 residues long. CDR1 LNHDA and CDR2 SQIVND come from the germline V gene (reference sequence). The V and J ends lost 3 bases and 5 bases, in that order; junction bases with no gene match: 2. CDR3 sequence reads: CASSIRQGDQPQHF. CDR3 coding DNA: TGTGCCAGTAGTATTCGACAGGGGGATCAGCCCCAGCATTTT.

The table lists this clone with a count of one. The rearrangement joins TRBV5-1 to TRBJ2-6, with D perhaps TRBD2 (5 bases). Germline V gives CDR1 SGHRS, CDR2 YFSETQ. Trimming removed 7 bases from V and 0 bases from J, with 11 bases in between. The CDR3 covers 15 residues. For the CDR3, the DNA is TGCGCCAGCTACCCGGGAAACTCTGGGGCCAACGTCCTGACTTTC. Translation: CASYPGNSGANVLTF.

The V call is TRBV2, the J call TRBJ1-1; D uncertain. The germline V and J ends were trimmed by 11 bases and 1 base, with 14 bases remaining between them. The CDR3 runs to 13 residues. Germline assignment: CDR1 SNHLY and CDR2 FYNNEI. The DNA of the CDR3 is TGTGCCGAGCGGGTAAATAGGAACACTGAAGCTTTCTTT. This codes for CAERVNRNTEAFF.

The chain employs TRBV6-6 and TRBJ2-3; D perhaps matches TRBD1 (5 bases). This CDR3 has 12 residues. Trimming pared 3 bases from V and 7 bases from J, leaving 8 bases between. Germline CDR1 is MNHNY and CDR2 is SVGAGI (reference sequence). In DNA form, the CDR3 reads TGTGCCAGCAGTTATACAGGATATACGCAGTATTTT. This gives the protein CASSYTGYTQYF.

This clone has more than one count but fewer than ten. The chain uses TRBV7-6 and TRBJ2-1, with TRBD2 matching 7 bases. The CDR3 loop spans 15 amino acids. The junction had 8 bases not matched to a gene; V was cut back by 5 bases and J by 4 bases. Germline V lookup: CDR1 SGHVS, CDR2 FNYEAQ. In DNA, the CDR3 is TGTGCCAGCAGCACCCAGCGGGGATTATACAATGAGCAGTTCTTC. Protein product: CASSTQRGLYNEQFF.

The chain links TRBV6-5 to TRBJ2-5; 7 bases agree with TRBD2. Trimming cost V 0 bases and J 5 bases; bases outside gene matches: 3. This CDR3 has 14 amino acids. Germline CDR1 MNHEY, CDR2 SVGAGI. The CDR3 DNA is TGTGCCAGCAGTTACTCGACTAGCAGGGAGACCCAGTACTTC. As protein: CASSYSTSRETQYF.

The gene calls are TRBV5-1 and TRBJ1-1; D ambiguous. This CDR3 region has 11 residues. Trimming cost V 0 bases and J 9 bases, with 6 bases left between them. The germline V gene has CDR1 SGHRS and CDR2 YFSETQ. The CDR3 nucleotides read TGCGCCAGCAGCTTGGACAGACAAGCTTTCTTT. It codes for CASSLDRQAFF.

V and J are TRBV28 and TRBJ1-2, with TRBD1 matching over 7 bases. With 5 bases clipped from V and 2 bases from J, the junction kept 8 bases outside the gene matches. This CDR3 region has 15 residues. In germline, CDR1 is MDHEN, CDR2 SYDVKM. The CDR3 protein is CASSPPDRPNYGYTF. DNA of the CDR3: TGTGCCAGCAGTCCCCCGGACAGGCCCAACTATGGCTACACCTTC.

V is TRBV9 and J is TRBJ1-1; D uncertain. The germline V gene has CDR1 SGDLS and CDR2 YYNGEE. This CDR3 is built from 15 residues. Trimming left V 1 base short and J 3 bases short, with 13 bases between. CDR3 sequence reads: CASSVFSSLDTEAFF. CDR3 nucleotides: TGTGCCAGCAGCGTATTCTCCAGTCTGGACACTGAAGCTTTCTTT.

This rearrangement joins TRBV30 to TRBJ1-6; D unclear. This CDR3 contains 13 residues. With 1 base removed from V and 7 bases from J, the gap between germline ends came to 8 bases. The germline V gene encodes CDR1 GTSNPN and CDR2 SVGIG (reference sequence). This chain's CDR3 is CAWSGGSNSPLHF. In DNA, the CDR3 is TGTGCCTGGAGTGGCGGCAGCAATTCACCCCTCCACTTT.